One sample yielded the 25 T cell receptor beta chains listed below, sequenced in a study of blood T cell repertoires in COVID-19. Using immunoSEQ multiplex PCR, the repertoire was profiled, and TCRdb retains in-frame clones only, with some absent. The table has 90,000 to 150,000 clones, approximately 80% seen once. The material sequenced was peripheral blood. All receptors derive from a woman at least 80 years old with acute or convalescent COVID-19.

The rearrangement joins TRBV19 to TRBJ1-4; 11 bases fit TRBD1. Germline assignment: CDR1 LNHDA and CDR2 SQIVND (reference sequence). Losses at the gene ends were 8 bases for V and 3 bases for J; bases not matched to a gene: 8. This CDR3 is 16 amino acids long. The CDR3 is CASCTGTGGPNEKLFF. The CDR3 DNA sequence: TGTGCCAGTTGTACCGGGACAGGGGGACCTAATGAAAAACTGTTTTTT.

This clone was counted a few times. In nucleotides, the CDR3 is TGTGCCAGCAGGTTTATCGGCTGGGCGAACACTGAAGCTTTCTTT. Translated, it gives CASRFIGWANTEAFF. The chain joins TRBV5-8 to TRBJ1-1; no clear D gene. This CDR3 comprises 15 residues. V was clipped by 5 bases and J by 1 base, with 15 bases between them. Looked up from germline, CDR1 is SGHTS and CDR2 is YDEGEE.

The chain is built from TRBV7-6 and TRBJ1-4; the D gene is possibly TRBD1 (6 bases). This CDR3 is built from 16 residues. The ends were cut back, 4 bases at V and 5 bases at J, with 17 bases in the middle. CDR1 SGHVS and CDR2 FNYEAQ come from the germline V gene. CDR3 loop: CASSSEGKGGNEKLFF. DNA for the CDR3: TGTGCCAGCAGCTCCGAAGGAAAGGGGGGGAATGAAAAACTGTTTTTT.

This rearrangement joins TRBV3-1 (or the pseudogene TRBV3-2) to TRBJ1-6; perhaps TRBD1 as D (6 bases). The germline CDR1 and CDR2 sequences are LGHDT and YNNKEL (reference sequence). The V end was cut by 6 bases, the J end by 13 bases, with 22 bases between. The CDR3 sequence is 15 residues long. CDR3 sequence: CASSFGGGRLSPLHF. As DNA, the CDR3 is TGTGCCAGCAGTTTCGGGGGGGGCCGCCTCTCTCCCCTCCACTTT.

The chain joins TRBV2 to TRBJ1-1, with 7 bases matching TRBD1. This CDR3 is 12 amino acids long. The V gene's germline CDR1 is SNHLY and CDR2 FYNNEI. V dropped 8 bases and J dropped 1; count of bases not matched to a gene: 1. In DNA form, the CDR3 reads TGTGCCAGCTCAGGGGGGAACACTGAAGCTTTCTTT. Its protein product is CASSGGNTEAFF.

This clone was seen only a few times. CDR3: CASSSPGTGNTIYF. The CDR3, as DNA: TGTGCCAGCAGCTCTCCCGGGACTGGAAACACCATATATTTT. The chain is built from TRBV2 and TRBJ1-3; D remains ambiguous. With 6 bases removed from V and 2 bases from J, the gap between germline ends came to 11 bases. The V gene's germline CDR1 is SNHLY and CDR2 FYNNEI. This CDR3 comprises 14 residues.

The chain uses TRBV27 and TRBJ1-5, with 10 bases that match TRBD1. CDR3 length: 21 amino acids. Unmatched junction bases numbered 21, after V lost 5 bases and J lost 2 bases. Per the germline V gene, CDR1 is MNHEY and CDR2 is SMNVEV (reference sequence). CDR3 in amino acids: CASSHRGGRQGAVERNQPQHF. CDR3 DNA sequence: TGTGCCAGCAGTCACAGGGGCGGGCGACAGGGGGCGGTTGAGCGCAATCAGCCCCAGCATTTT.

In this sample, this clone turned up a few times. The chain uses TRBV19 and TRBJ1-1; 7 bases line up with TRBD1. Germline trimming cut 9 bases from V and 2 bases from J; bases unmatched to any gene: 12. Germline CDR1 LNHDA, CDR2 SQIVND (reference sequence). The CDR3 is made up of 15 amino acids. CDR3 sequence: CASRGQRSGNTEAFF. The CDR3 region has the DNA TGTGCCAGCAGGGGACAGAGGTCAGGAAACACTGAAGCTTTCTTT. Full variable domain (rest looked up from reference TRBV19 and TRBJ1-1): DGGITQSPKYLFRKEGQNVTLSCEQNLNHDAMYWYRQDPGQGLRLIYYSQIVNDFQKGDIAEGYSVSREKKESFPLTVTSAQKNPTAFYLCASRGQRSGNTEAFFGQGTRLTVV.

The chain employs TRBV6-2 or TRBV6-3 and TRBJ1-2; D is uncertain. Trimming removed 5 bases at V and 7 bases at J, with 11 bases between. This CDR3 comprises 12 residues. Germline loops: CDR1 MNHEY, CDR2 SVGEGT. The CDR3 is CASSNVATGYTF. In nucleotides, the CDR3 is TGTGCCAGCAGTAACGTAGCAACTGGCTACACCTTC.

This chain connects TRBV6-2 or TRBV6-3 to TRBJ2-4; D may be TRBD1 (5 bases). Germline lookup yields CDR1 MNHEY and CDR2 SVGEGT. This CDR3 contains 17 residues. The ends were cut back, 0 bases at V and 1 base at J, with 13 bases in the middle. CDR3 residues: CASSYSSGLGAKNIQYF. Here the CDR3 DNA reads TGTGCCAGCAGTTACTCGTCAGGGTTGGGGGCCAAAAACATTCAGTACTTC.

The rearrangement uses TRBV5-4 and TRBJ1-6, with 9 bases identical to TRBD1. V lost 3 bases to trimming and J lost 7 bases; unmatched junction nucleotides: 2. Germline CDR1 SGHNT, CDR2 YYREEE (reference sequence). The CDR3 has 14 amino acids. The CDR3, as DNA: TGTGCCAGCAGCTCTGGACAGGGGAATTCACCCCTCCACTTT. Residues: CASSSGQGNSPLHF.

CDR3 coding DNA: TGTGCCAGCAGCTTAGGGGACAGTTCCTACGAGCAGTACTTC. Protein product: CASSLGDSSYEQYF. This sequence joins TRBV13 and TRBJ2-7, with D tentatively TRBD1 (6 bases). Trimming left V 0 bases short and J 1 base short, with 7 bases between. The CDR3 is 14 residues long. From germline, CDR1 is PRHDT and CDR2 FYEKMQ (reference sequence).

This clone was observed a single time. This rearrangement joins TRBV6-4 to TRBJ2-5; 7 bases align to TRBD2. The ends lost 5 bases at V and 2 bases at J; junction bases unmatched: 5. CDR3 length: 14 amino acids. Germline assignment: CDR1 MRHNA and CDR2 SNTAGT. The CDR3 region has the DNA TGTGCCAGCAGTAAGCGGGGAGTACAAGAGACCCAGTACTTC. Residues: CASSKRGVQETQYF.

In DNA form, the CDR3 reads TGTGCCAGCAGCTTAATAGCGGGATCCACCGGGGAGCTGTTTTTT. It translates to CASSLIAGSTGELFF. V and J are TRBV7-2 and TRBJ2-2, with 8 bases identical to TRBD2. The V gene's germline CDR1 is SGHTA and CDR2 FQGNSA. The CDR3 loop spans 15 amino acids. Trimming removed 2 bases from V and 4 bases from J; junction bases left unmatched: 3.

CDR3: CATLVTPLVPLHF. DNA for the CDR3: TGTGCCACCCTGGTTACACCTCTTGTACCCCTCCACTTT. The chain couples TRBV6-5 to TRBJ1-6; the D is unclear. This CDR3 comprises 13 residues. Trimming stripped 10 bases from V and 12 bases from J, with 19 bases between. The germline V gene has CDR1 MNHEY and CDR2 SVGAGI.

V and J are TRBV5-6 and TRBJ2-2, with 7 positions matching TRBD1. This CDR3 comprises 16 residues. Germline trimming cut 1 base from V and 6 bases from J; bases unmatched to any gene: 9. Germline CDR1 reads SGHDT; CDR2 reads YYEEEE. CDR3 DNA sequence: TGTGCCAGCAGCTTGTATAAAGGGGGCAAGGCCGGGGAGCTGTTTTTT. Translated: CASSLYKGGKAGELFF. Full variable domain (outside the CDR3, taken from reference TRBV5-6 and TRBJ2-2): DAGVTQSPTHLIKTRGQQVTLRCSPKSGHDTVSWYQQALGQGPQFIFQYYEEEERQRGNFPDRFSGHQFPNYSSELNVNALLLGDSALYLCASSLYKGGKAGELFFGEGSRLTVL.

The chain uses TRBV6-6 and TRBJ2-5; 11 bases fit TRBD1. The J segment lost 5 bases and the V segment lost 0 bases, leaving 5 bases of the junction unmatched. The CDR3 loop spans 16 amino acids. CDR1 MNHNY and CDR2 SVGAGI come from the germline V gene (reference sequence). Here the CDR3 reads CASSYSSDRGHETQYF. The CDR3 bases are TGTGCCAGCAGTTACTCTTCGGACAGGGGGCATGAGACCCAGTACTTC.

V is TRBV3-1 (or the pseudogene TRBV3-2) and J is TRBJ2-2; D is undetermined. The length of the CDR3 is 14 residues. Deletions cut 1 base from V and 6 bases from J, with 9 bases between. The germline V gene has CDR1 LGHDT and CDR2 YNNKEL (reference sequence). The CDR3 DNA is TGTGCCAGCAGCCAAGCTTCTCTGTCCGGGGAGCTGTTTTTT. Amino acids: CASSQASLSGELFF.

This clone was detected only once. The chain links TRBV7-8 to TRBJ2-5; TRBD1 matches 11 bases. The germline V gene has CDR1 SGHVS and CDR2 FQNEAQ. J was trimmed by 4 bases and V by 4 bases; bases with no gene match: 5. The CDR3 runs to 15 residues. This CDR3 reads CASSYSGTGGETQYF. In DNA form, the CDR3 reads TGTGCCAGCAGCTACTCCGGGACAGGGGGAGAGACCCAGTACTTC. Combining the CDR3 with reference TRBV7-8 and TRBJ2-5 gives the whole variable domain GAGVSQSPRYKVAKRGQDVALRCDPISGHVSLFWYQQALGQGPEFLTYFQNEAQLDKSGLPSDRFFAERPEGSVSTLKIQRTQQEDSAVYLCASSYSGTGGETQYFGPGTRLLVL.

This clone has just one count. The V and J genes are TRBV4-2 and TRBJ1-1; D uncertain. Germline lookup yields CDR1 LGHNA and CDR2 YNFKEQ. The CDR3 is 14 residues long. Trimming removed 5 bases at V and 0 bases at J, with 10 bases between. The CDR3 bases are TGTGCCAGCAGCTCACAATTCATGAACACTGAAGCTTTCTTT. Translating it yields CASSSQFMNTEAFF.

The DNA for the CDR3 is TGTGCCACCAGTGAGGGCGGGGGGGCAGCCACAGATACGCAGTATTTT. It yields the protein CATSEGGGAATDTQYF. The chain combines TRBV24-1 with TRBJ2-3; TRBD2 aligns across 9 bases. Germline V lookup: CDR1 KGHDR, CDR2 SFDVKD. This CDR3 is 16 amino acids long. After removal of 4 bases from V and 2 bases from J, the junction contained 6 bases not matched to a gene.

This clone was recorded a few times. The chain recombines TRBV4-3 with TRBJ2-3, with 11 bases matching TRBD2. V gave up 4 bases and J gave up 2 bases; unmatched junction bases: 8. The germline V gene encodes CDR1 LGHNA and CDR2 YSLEER. There are 17 residues in the CDR3. The CDR3 DNA sequence: TGCGCCAGCAGCCCGACCCGACTAGCGGGATCCACAGATACGCAGTATTTT. Its translation: CASSPTRLAGSTDTQYF.

The rearrangement joins TRBV5-1 to TRBJ2-7, with D possibly being TRBD2 (7 bases). Germline-derived CDR1 and CDR2 are SGHRS and YFSETQ. V lost 3 bases and J lost 0, with 13 bases in between. This CDR3 has 15 residues. Here the CDR3 DNA reads TGCGCCAGCAGCTCCGGGGGCGGGAGCTCCTACGAGCAGTACTTC. Translated: CASSSGGGSSYEQYF.

The V gene is TRBV7-2, the J gene TRBJ2-7; 9 bases match TRBD1. This CDR3 comprises 16 residues. The germline V gene encodes CDR1 SGHTA and CDR2 FQGNSA. J gave up 6 bases and V 7 bases, and 16 bases lay outside the gene matches. This CDR3 is CASILAAGTGIREQYF. For the CDR3, the DNA is TGTGCCAGCATCCTTGCTGCCGGGACAGGGATACGCGAGCAGTACTTC.

In this sample, this clone turned up a few times. The chain recombines TRBV7-2 with TRBJ2-7; 8 bases align to TRBD2. Per the germline V gene, CDR1 is SGHTA and CDR2 is FQGNSA. The CDR3 consists of 13 residues. J gave up 5 bases and V 4 bases, and 4 bases lay outside the gene matches. The CDR3 DNA follows: TGTGCCAGCAGCTCGATAGCGGGGAACGAGCAGTACTTC. It translates to CASSSIAGNEQYF.